A single sample gave rise to the 21 T cell receptor beta chains below, sequenced in a study of vaccination effects on CD4 cells after COVID-19. Antigens of these TCRs are unknown. Produced via immunoSEQ multiplex PCR; TCRdb's table is partial and in-frame only. The sample contains tens of thousands of clones, about three quarters of which appear only once. Viral peptide pool expansion of antigen-specific CD4+ T cells preceded sequencing in the ViraFEST assay. Scientists isolated CD4+ T cells after an approximately 11-day culture period ended. Among the vaccine recipients, none had a prior SARS-CoV-2 infection, and nucleocapsid antibodies were negative. The sequenced sample was CD4+ T cells from PBMCs cultured with SARS-CoV-2 spike peptides, obtained before COVID-19 vaccination. All receptors derive from a human donor who received a COVID-19 vaccine.

The CDR3 DNA sequence: TGTGCCAGTAGCGGATCTGACCAAGAGACCCAGTACTTC. This encodes CASSGSDQETQYF. The chain is built from TRBV19 and TRBJ2-5; D is unclear. The V and J ends lost 6 bases and 0 bases respectively, with 8 bases between them. The CDR3 has 13 amino acids. Germline lookup yields CDR1 LNHDA and CDR2 SQIVND (reference sequence).

This clone was detected only once. J is TRBJ2-7 and V is TRBV15; D assignment may be TRBD1 or TRBD2 (5 bases each). This CDR3 is 13 amino acids long. Germline V gene data show CDR1 as LNHNV and CDR2 as YYDKDF (reference sequence). Trimming stripped 8 bases from V and 4 bases from J, with 15 bases between. CDR3 in amino acids: CATRMRGSYEQYF. The CDR3 coding sequence is TGTGCCACCCGAATGAGGGGATCATACGAGCAGTACTTC.

This clone was counted between two and nine times. The DNA for the CDR3 is TGTGCCAGCAGCTTACTCGGGCCAAACCCCTACGAGCAGTACTTC. This sequence encodes CASSLLGPNPYEQYF. The rearrangement joins TRBV5-6 to TRBJ2-7; D not certain. CDR1 is SGHDT, CDR2 YYEEEE, per germline. V gave up 2 bases and J gave up 2 bases, with 14 bases separating them. There are 15 residues in the CDR3.

This clone has a single count. CDR3 coding DNA: TGTGCCAGCAACCAACAGGGAACCGCTGAAGCTTTCTTT. The encoded protein is CASNQQGTAEAFF. The chain uses TRBV6-6 and TRBJ1-1, with D possibly being TRBD1 (6 bases). Germline CDR1 MNHNY, CDR2 SVGAGI (reference sequence). The CDR3 runs to 13 residues. Trimming removed 7 bases at V and 6 bases at J, with 15 bases between.

The chain recombines TRBV5-1 with TRBJ2-5, with D uncertain. CDR3 length: 13 amino acids. Germline loops: CDR1 SGHRS, CDR2 YFSETQ. The V end lost 2 bases, the J end lost 2 bases, and 7 bases lay between the germline ends. The CDR3 region has the DNA TGCGCCAGCAGCTTAGGATTTCAAGAGACCCAGTACTTC. It is translated as CASSLGFQETQYF.

V is TRBV27 and J is TRBJ1-2; possibly TRBD1 for D (5 bases). Per germline, CDR1 MNHEY and CDR2 SMNVEV (reference sequence). The CDR3 has 10 amino acids. The CDR3 DNA follows: TGTGCAACGACAGACTATGGCTACACCTTC. Its protein is CATTDYGYTF.

The chain carries TRBV2 and TRBJ2-1, with 11 nucleotides matching TRBD1. CDR3 size: 18 residues. After removal of 4 bases from V and 5 bases from J, the junction contained 13 bases not matched to a gene. Germline loops: CDR1 SNHLY, CDR2 FYNNEI. The DNA for the CDR3 is TGTGCCAGCAGTGCCCCTCGGCGGACAGGGGGCATCCACAATGAGCAGTTCTTC. It encodes CASSAPRRTGGIHNEQFF.

The chain links TRBV2 to TRBJ2-1; D perhaps matches TRBD2 (7 bases). Germline V CDR1 and CDR2: SNHLY, FYNNEI. This CDR3 is 21 amino acids long. V was pared by 2 bases and J by 0 bases, with 26 bases between. The CDR3 nucleotides are TGTGCCAGCAGTGAACCCATAGGCGGGGGCCGAGTGGGGTCCTCCTACAATGAGCAGTTCTTC. Its protein product is CASSEPIGGGRVGSSYNEQFF.

The chain employs TRBV10-1 and TRBJ2-1, with 16 bases fitting TRBD2. Unmatched junction bases numbered 10, after V lost 6 bases and J lost 2 bases. CDR1 and CDR2 from the germline V gene are WNHNN and SYGVQD (reference sequence). This CDR3 is 19 amino acids long. The DNA for the CDR3 is TGCGCCAGCAGCCCCGGGACTAGCGGGAGGGCCCTAGCCTACAATGAGCAGTTCTTC. Its translation is CASSPGTSGRALAYNEQFF.

The chain carries TRBV19 and TRBJ1-1; 8 bases line up with TRBD1. From germline, CDR1 is LNHDA and CDR2 SQIVND (reference sequence). The CDR3 totals 14 residues. Losses at the gene ends were 2 bases for V and 6 bases for J; bases not matched to a gene: 5. This chain's CDR3 is CASSIQGASSEAFF. CDR3 DNA: TGTGCCAGTAGTATACAGGGGGCGTCGTCTGAAGCTTTCTTT.

V gene TRBV7-8 combines with J gene TRBJ2-3, with 8 positions matching TRBD2. The CDR3 sequence is 15 residues long. V gave up 5 bases and J gave up 3 bases; unmatched junction bases: 7. Germline V gene lookup returns CDR1 SGHVS and CDR2 FQNEAQ. CDR3 loop: CASSPQPSGTDTQYF. CDR3 in DNA: TGTGCCAGCAGCCCACAGCCTAGCGGGACAGATACGCAGTATTTT.

The CDR3 DNA follows: TGTGCCAGCAGCCCAATCGTTGCTCCCAGGGCTTACGAGCAGTACTTC. Amino acids: CASSPIVAPRAYEQYF. The chain joins TRBV11-2 to TRBJ2-7; perhaps TRBD1 as D (5 bases). Trimming took off 5 bases at V and 4 bases at J, with 21 bases between the two ends. Per the germline V gene, CDR1 is SGHAT and CDR2 is FQNNGV. The CDR3 runs to 16 residues. Full variable domain (missing parts from reference TRBV11-2 and TRBJ2-7): EAGVAQSPRYKIIEKRQSVAFWCNPISGHATLYWYQQILGQGPKLLIQFQNNGVVDDSQLPKDRFSAERLKGVDSTLKIQPAKLEDSAVYLCASSPIVAPRAYEQYFGPGTRLTVT.

The chain uses TRBV11-2 and TRBJ1-2, with D perhaps TRBD1 (5 bases). The germline gives CDR1 SGHAT, CDR2 FQNNGV. The CDR3 length is 14 residues. V gave up 5 bases and J gave up 4 bases, with 14 bases separating them. The CDR3 bases are TGTGCCAGCAGCCCTGACAGTTCTCTCTATGGCTACACCTTC. It is translated as CASSPDSSLYGYTF. Full variable domain (missing parts from reference TRBV11-2 and TRBJ1-2): EAGVAQSPRYKIIEKRQSVAFWCNPISGHATLYWYQQILGQGPKLLIQFQNNGVVDDSQLPKDRFSAERLKGVDSTLKIQPAKLEDSAVYLCASSPDSSLYGYTFGSGTRLTVV.

This chain uses TRBV28 with TRBJ1-2; the D is unclear. CDR1 MDHEN and CDR2 SYDVKM come from the germline V gene. This CDR3 has 13 amino acids. V was clipped by 4 bases and J by 0 bases, with 6 bases between them. CDR3 in amino acids: CASSSGANYGYTF. DNA for the CDR3: TGTGCCAGCAGTTCCGGAGCTAACTATGGCTACACCTTC.

The J gene is TRBJ2-1, the V gene TRBV11-2; D might be TRBD2 (6 bases). Germline CDR1 reads SGHAT; CDR2 reads FQNNGV. The germline V and J ends were trimmed by 5 bases and 5 bases, with 13 bases remaining between them. This CDR3 is 14 amino acids long. CDR3 in DNA: TGTGCCAGCAGCCCAAGGGAGGCCGACAATGAGCAGTTCTTC. Protein sequence: CASSPREADNEQFF.

V and J are TRBV11-3 and TRBJ1-1; D unclear. Germline V gene sequence: CDR1 SGHNT, CDR2 YENEEA. V shed 0 bases and J shed 1 base, with 12 bases lying between them. This CDR3 region has 16 residues. The CDR3 nucleotides read TGTGCCAGCAGCTTAGATCTGGTAGGACCGAACACTGAAGCTTTCTTT. This sequence encodes CASSLDLVGPNTEAFF.

This clone occurred once. The genes are TRBV5-1 and TRBJ2-1, with 16 nucleotides matching TRBD2. Germline CDR1 reads SGHRS; CDR2 reads YFSETQ. Trimming took 4 bases from V and 10 from J; bases not matched to a gene: 5. There are 15 residues in the CDR3. The CDR3 DNA follows: TGCGCCAGCAGCACGGGACTAGCGGGAGGGGAGGAGCAGTTCTTC. Its translation: CASSTGLAGGEEQFF.

V is TRBV27 and J is TRBJ2-7, with a tentative D call TRBD2 (6 bases). V lost 3 bases and J lost 4, with 25 bases in between. Germline V gives CDR1 MNHEY, CDR2 SMNVEV (reference sequence). The CDR3 has 18 amino acids. The CDR3 spells CASSLFSGELGGKYEQYF. The CDR3, as DNA: TGTGCCAGCAGTTTGTTCTCCGGGGAATTGGGGGGAAAATACGAGCAGTACTTC.

The chain combines TRBV4-2 with TRBJ1-6; TRBD1 is a possible D gene (6 bases). The CDR3 spans 17 residues. Germline-derived CDR1 and CDR2 are LGHNA and YNFKEQ. V dropped 0 bases and J dropped 7 bases, with 16 bases sitting between them. CDR3: CASSQDGGGQGNSPLHF. The CDR3 region has the DNA TGTGCCAGCAGCCAAGATGGAGGGGGTCAGGGGAATTCACCCCTCCACTTT.

This clone occurred a few times. The V and J genes are TRBV5-6 and TRBJ2-7; the D gene is possibly TRBD2 (6 bases). Between the trimmed V and J ends, which lost 4 bases and 5 bases, there was a span of 22 bases. CDR1 is SGHDT, CDR2 YYEEEE, per germline. This CDR3 comprises 16 residues. CDR3 nucleotides: TGTGCCAGCAGCCCTCGCTTCGGGACTGAGAACGACGAGCAGTACTTC. It encodes CASSPRFGTENDEQYF. Full variable domain (outside the CDR3, taken from reference TRBV5-6 and TRBJ2-7): DAGVTQSPTHLIKTRGQQVTLRCSPKSGHDTVSWYQQALGQGPQFIFQYYEEEERQRGNFPDRFSGHQFPNYSSELNVNALLLGDSALYLCASSPRFGTENDEQYFGPGTRLTVT.

The chain uses TRBV19 and TRBJ2-1; 10 positions agree with TRBD2. This CDR3 has 16 residues. Trimming at V came to 5 bases and at J to 3 bases, leaving 7 bases not matched to a gene. From germline, CDR1 is LNHDA and CDR2 SQIVND (reference sequence). The CDR3 bases are TGTGCCAGTAGTCCTCTTGCTAGCGGGAGCTACAATGAGCAGTTCTTC. Its protein product is CASSPLASGSYNEQFF.